A selection of T cell receptor beta chains follows, all from one sample in a study of blood T cells in healthy people across ages. Via MiXCR, TCRdb re-called the 5' RACE reads, giving one row per CDR3 protein. Of about 720,000 distinct CDR3 sequences in the sample, about a fifth were seen once. The sequenced material came from blood. These receptors came from a man in his sixties or seventies in good health. The CDR3 runs from the conserved cysteine through the conserved F or W. Fields, in order: J gene, clone size, D gene, CDR3 length, V gene, CDR3 protein, CDR3 DNA. The D gene is left open where the match is weak. Rows may omit the clone size; those that give it use once, few, many or a size class.

TRBJ2-2	NA	TRBD2	14	TRBV10-3	CAIRVAGTTGELFF	TGTGCCATCAGGGTAGCGGGAACCACCGGGGAGCTGTTTTTT
TRBJ2-5	few	NA	12	TRBV7-9	CASSRTVETQYF	TGTGCCAGCAGCAGGACTGTAGAGACCCAGTACTTC
TRBJ2-5	many	NA	14	TRBV7-2	CASSLGRSQETQYF	TGTGCCAGCAGCTTAGGTCGCAGCCAAGAGACCCAGTACTTC
TRBJ2-3	few	NA	16	TRBV15	CATSRGGALRLQTQYF	TGTGCCACCAGCAGAGGAGGTGCCCTTCGACTCCAAACGCAGTATTTT
TRBJ1-1	NA	NA	14	TRBV7-9	CASSLDPGNTEAFF	TGTGCCAGCAGCTTAGACCCCGGCAACACTGAAGCTTTCTTT
TRBJ2-1	few	TRBD2	15	TRBV20-1	CSASSFGTRDNEQFF	TGCAGTGCTAGCAGCTTCGGGACTAGGGACAATGAGCAGTTCTTC
TRBJ1-2	NA	NA	11	TRBV2	CASGAFYGYTF	TGTGCCAGCGGGGCTTTCTATGGCTACACCTTC
TRBJ2-4	few	NA	12	TRBV20-1	CSARTVGDIQYF	TGCAGTGCCAGGACAGTGGGGGACATTCAGTACTTC
TRBJ2-1	NA	TRBD2	16	TRBV7-2	CASSLSRDSGSNEQFF	TGTGCCAGCAGCTTATCGCGGGATAGCGGGTCCAATGAGCAGTTCTTC
TRBJ2-1	NA	TRBD2	16	TRBV4-3	CASSQDLAGAGNEQFF	TGCGCCAGCAGCCAAGATCTAGCGGGAGCGGGCAATGAGCAGTTCTTC
TRBJ1-2	NA	NA	13	TRBV29-1	CSVVSSENYGYTF	TGCAGCGTTGTATCGTCAGAAAACTATGGCTACACCTTC
TRBJ1-2	NA	TRBD1	16	TRBV12-3/TRBV12-4	CASRENYGQGAGGYTF	TGTGCCAGCAGAGAAAATTACGGACAGGGGGCAGGGGGCTACACCTTC
TRBJ2-3	NA	NA	16	TRBV14	CASSPYRLELADTQYF	TGTGCCAGCAGCCCCTATCGACTCGAGCTGGCAGATACGCAGTATTTT
TRBJ2-3	once	NA	17	TRBV14	CASSQDSPWTSTDTQYF	TGTGCCAGCAGCCAAGATAGCCCCTGGACTAGCACAGATACGCAGTATTTT
TRBJ1-1	few	NA	15	TRBV12-3/TRBV12-4	CASSLASPMNTEAFF	TGTGCCAGCAGTTTAGCGAGCCCCATGAACACTGAAGCTTTCTTT
TRBJ2-7	few	NA	14	TRBV14	CASSQSGFFWEQYF	TGTGCCAGCAGCCAATCAGGGTTTTTCTGGGAGCAGTACTTC
TRBJ2-1	once	NA	15	TRBV2	CASSENGAPYNEQFF	TGTGCCAGCAGTGAAAATGGGGCCCCCTACAATGAGCAGTTCTTC
TRBJ2-3	few	TRBD2	16	TRBV20-1	CSAPRLALGPGDTQYF	TGCAGTGCGCCTAGACTAGCGTTAGGTCCTGGGGATACGCAGTATTTT
TRBJ2-3	NA	NA	15	TRBV5-1	CASSLGDLRADTQYF	TGCGCCAGCAGCTTAGGGGATCTTAGAGCAGATACGCAGTATTTT
TRBJ2-7	NA	TRBD2	13	TRBV10-3	CAIRTSGPYEQYF	TGTGCCATTCGGACTAGCGGCCCCTACGAGCAGTACTTC
TRBJ2-3	many	NA	12	TRBV7-2	CASSPGMVTQYF	TGTGCCAGCAGCCCAGGGATGGTCACGCAGTATTTT
TRBJ2-7	NA	TRBD1	15	TRBV6-1	CASSGGTDGNTEQYF	TGTGCCAGCAGTGGAGGGACAGACGGAAATACCGAGCAGTACTTC
TRBJ2-1	few	NA	14	TRBV20-1	CSARDVGTYNEQFF	TGCAGTGCTAGAGACGTGGGAACCTACAATGAGCAGTTCTTC
TRBJ2-3	NA	NA	15	TRBV5-1	CASSFPSRSTDTQYF	TGCGCCAGCAGCTTTCCTAGTCGAAGCACAGATACGCAGTATTTT
TRBJ1-2	NA	NA	16	TRBV19	CASSIGADGILGGYTF	TGTGCCAGTAGTATAGGTGCAGACGGCATCTTGGGGGGCTACACCTTC
TRBJ2-7	NA	NA	12	TRBV28	CASSLVAYEQYF	TGTGCCAGCAGTTTAGTGGCCTACGAGCAGTACTTC
TRBJ2-1	few	NA	14	TRBV12-3/TRBV12-4	CASSLLIPDNEQFF	TGTGCCAGCAGCCTTTTGATCCCCGACAATGAGCAGTTCTTC
TRBJ1-5	few	TRBD1	14	TRBV27	CASGTGVVNQPQHF	TGTGCCAGCGGAACAGGGGTAGTAAATCAGCCCCAGCATTTT
TRBJ2-6	few	NA	16	TRBV3-1	CASSQDRLSGANVLTF	TGTGCCAGCAGCCAAGATCGGCTTTCTGGGGCCAACGTCCTGACTTTC
TRBJ1-4	NA	NA	13	TRBV5-1	CASSTNRNEKLFF	TGCGCCAGCAGCACAAACAGAAATGAAAAACTGTTTTTT
TRBJ2-1	NA	NA	13	TRBV29-1	CSVGGHGRDEQFF	TGCAGCGTCGGGGGCCATGGGAGGGATGAGCAGTTCTTC
TRBJ2-5	few	NA	14	TRBV12-3/TRBV12-4	CASSLVASEETQYF	TGTGCCAGCAGTTTAGTGGCTAGTGAAGAGACCCAGTACTTC
TRBJ2-3	NA	TRBD2	16	TRBV24-1	CATIVSGRRGTDTQYF	TGTGCCACCATCGTTAGCGGGAGACGAGGGACAGATACGCAGTATTTT
TRBJ2-5	many	TRBD2	16	TRBV6-2/TRBV6-3	CASSDVKRGGPVTQYF	TGTGCCAGCAGTGACGTGAAGCGGGGGGGCCCGGTGACCCAGTACTTC
TRBJ1-5	NA	NA	12	TRBV28	CASRGGNQPQHF	TGTGCCAGCAGAGGGGGCAATCAGCCCCAGCATTTT
TRBJ2-3	NA	TRBD1	14	TRBV5-1	CASSLTGDADTQYF	TGCGCCAGCAGCCTCACAGGGGATGCAGATACGCAGTATTTT